This TCR beta chain was sequenced for a study of blood T cell repertoires in COVID-19. Study as a whole: From the United States, Italy and Spain came samples of acute and convalescent COVID-19. From T cells, B-cell-depleted T cells, or PBMCs came the material, which was cDNA or gDNA.

The junction had 7 bases not matched to a gene; V was cut back by 10 bases and J by 8 bases. This CDR3 has 12 amino acids. Germline V gene data show CDR1 as SGHAT and CDR2 as FQNNGV. Study processing details: Estimates of nucleated cell counts were drawn from the amplification of reference gene primers. Sequencing used immunoSEQ multiplex PCR; TCRdb keeps in-frame clones, though not all of them. The V and J calls and clone size were taken over from that table, and D and trimming were inferred from the DNA. The sample has approximately 150,000 clones, 76% seen once. The sample comprised peripheral blood. This TCR derives from a man aged 55 to 70 with acute or convalescent COVID-19. The J gene is TRBJ1-2, the V gene TRBV11-2; 10 nucleotides agree with TRBD1. The CDR3 coding sequence is TGTGCCACCGACAGGGGGCTAGGAGGCTACACCTTC. Its protein is CATDRGLGGYTF.